Here is one T cell receptor beta chain with its context. Antigen: not known. This sample was taken from a study of T cells after yellow fever vaccination. Turning to the study itself: Libraries from low-cell-number fractions were prepared with the SMART-Seq v4 Ultra Low Input RNA kit.

Synthesis of TCR cDNA relied on 5'RACE template switching, which attached a universal primer site and UMIs. MiXCR was run by TCRdb on the 5' RACE reads, yielding one entry per CDR3 protein. The sample includes around 310,000 distinct CDR3 sequences, roughly 4% of them seen just once. CDR3 length: 15 residues. Trimming took 5 bases from V and 5 from J; bases not matched to a gene: 6. Germline CDR1 SGHNT, CDR2 YYREEE (reference sequence). Study-level results: A large majority of primary-vaccination clones showed up again after the booster (approximately 95% CD4, 88% CD8). Researchers report a weaker secondary response that nonetheless peaked faster, day 5 versus 15.

The J gene is TRBJ2-2, the V gene TRBV5-4, with TRBD1 matching over 10 bases. This receptor was obtained from a man aged 18 to 30 who received the YFV17D yellow fever vaccine. The sequenced sample was PBMCs, obtained on the day of the yellow fever booster vaccination. DNA of the CDR3: TGTGCCAGCAGTGTTCCGGGACAGGGGACCGGGGAGCTGTTTTTT. It is translated as CASSVPGQGTGELFF.